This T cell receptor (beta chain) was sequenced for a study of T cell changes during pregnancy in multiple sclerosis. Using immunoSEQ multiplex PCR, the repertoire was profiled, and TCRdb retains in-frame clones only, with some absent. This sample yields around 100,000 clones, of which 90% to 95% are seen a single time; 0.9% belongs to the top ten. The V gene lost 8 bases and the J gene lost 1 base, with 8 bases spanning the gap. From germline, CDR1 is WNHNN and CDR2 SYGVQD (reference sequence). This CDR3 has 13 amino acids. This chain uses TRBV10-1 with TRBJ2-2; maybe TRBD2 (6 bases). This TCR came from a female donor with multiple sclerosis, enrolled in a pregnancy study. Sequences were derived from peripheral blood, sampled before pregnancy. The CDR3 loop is CASGTVNTGELFF. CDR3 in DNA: TGCGCCAGCGGGACTGTGAACACCGGGGAGCTGTTTTTT.